The T cell receptor (beta chain) described here comes from a study of blood T cell repertoires in COVID-19. Study context: Researchers got acute and convalescent COVID-19 samples from the United States, Italy and Spain.

Repertoires were generated with immunoSEQ multiplex PCR, while TCRdb's copy carries only in-frame clones and drops some. The repertoire includes more than 70,000 clones, approximately 89% of them detected once, and 5.8% sits in the top ten. CDR1 LNHNV and CDR2 YYDKDF come from the germline V gene (reference sequence). With 2 bases clipped from V and 2 bases from J, the junction kept 10 bases outside the gene matches. The CDR3 is 18 residues long. This chain connects TRBV15 to TRBJ2-5, with 11 positions matching TRBD2. The clonotype comes from a man aged 45 to 65 with active COVID-19. Material: peripheral blood. The CDR3: CATSRHLSGGANQETQYF. Here the CDR3 DNA reads TGTGCCACCAGCAGACACCTTAGCGGGGGGGCTAATCAAGAGACCCAGTACTTC.